This TCR beta chain is drawn from a study of T cells in Graves' hyperthyroidism and ophthalmopathy. The source material, RNA transcripts, was used to amplify TCR beta CDR3 regions. In the first-round RT-PCR of the TCR CDR3, the HTBI primer set was used. TCRdb reanalysed the multiplex PCR reads using MiXCR and keeps one entry per CDR3 protein. The table records about 640,000 distinct CDR3 sequences, less than 25% of them present only once. This clonotype came up many times. V lost 6 bases to trimming and J lost 5 bases, with 19 bases between them. CDR1 is SGHAT, CDR2 FQNNGV, per germline. This CDR3 is 15 amino acids long.

The sequence came from a young man with Graves' ophthalmopathy. Sequencing was performed on blood. The chain combines TRBV11-2 with TRBJ1-1; D is possibly TRBD1 (5 bases). The CDR3 reads CASRNLGLGVTEAFF. CDR3 DNA: TGTGCCAGCAGGAATCTGGGGCTGGGGGTGACTGAAGCTTTCTTT.